The text below deals with one T cell receptor (beta chain). This clone's antigen is unknown. Base qualities are missing; no much larger clone stands one base away. The CDR3 starts with the cysteine, ends with the valine, and has 12 residues. Solely the CDR3 DNA is kept, with 36 bases framed from the first base. Deletion took 4 bases off V and 2 bases off J, with a span of 6 bases between the germline ends. As encoded in the germline V gene, CDR1 is MDHEN while CDR2 is SYDVKM. This specimen comes from a study of blood T cell repertoires in COVID-19 (dated by TCRdb to the early 2020s). Broadly, across the study: Collaborator samples came from the United States, Italy and Spain and covered acute and convalescent phases of COVID-19. HLA class I and class II types, where available, came from metadata supplied by the sample provider rather than from assay-based typing. The material from the prospective study consisted of cDNA or gDNA derived from T cells, B-cell-depleted T cells, or PBMCs. Sample metadata almost always included a de-identified subject ID, COVID-19 status, age in years and sex. Subjects who had been exposed to COVID-19, were actively infected with it, or had recovered from it provided the deeply sampled blood TCRbeta repertoires that made up the dataset. The repertoires were released in a freely available public database intended as a resource for research on the immune response to SARS-CoV-2. Samples came from the ongoing ImmuneRACE study (first 160 participants) plus 1,254 subjects from 6 global collaborators.

Study-wide findings and limitations: How much clinical and demographic metadata was included differed by source and by participant, and the metadata was provided uncurated.

Whole blood was collected in K2EDTA tubes by collaborating institutions according to the institutions' own protocols. Collaborator samples were shipped for TCRbeta analysis as frozen whole blood, isolated PBMCs, or DNA extracted from either sample type. TCRbeta CDR3 regions were amplified from genomic DNA using the immunoSEQ Assay, a bias-controlled multiplex PCR. The original methods were these. Within the assay, amplification of reference gene primers was used to estimate how many nucleated cells each sample contained. To quantify the absolute abundance of each unique TCRbeta CDR3 rearrangement, sequence reads were collapsed and filtered. For each sample, productive Simpson clonality was calculated as the square root of Simpson's diversity index across productive rearrangements. TCRdb limited this immuneACCESS table to in-frame rearrangements with V and J called. A share of clones is missing; checked studies link under half to unresolved V genes, and the rest is unexplained. That table furnishes V, J and clone size, whereas the DNA furnished D and trimming. The sample contains about 88,000 clones, 85% to 90% of them found a single time. Together, the top ten hold more than 12% of the sample.

The chain employs TRBV28 and TRBJ2-7, with the D gene not confidently named. This TCR was recovered from a woman aged 70-85 years with acute or convalescent COVID-19. The material sequenced was peripheral blood. Read as DNA, the sequence is TGTGCCAGCAGTTCCCGGGCCTACGAGCAGTACGTC. Its protein is CASSSRAYEQYV.